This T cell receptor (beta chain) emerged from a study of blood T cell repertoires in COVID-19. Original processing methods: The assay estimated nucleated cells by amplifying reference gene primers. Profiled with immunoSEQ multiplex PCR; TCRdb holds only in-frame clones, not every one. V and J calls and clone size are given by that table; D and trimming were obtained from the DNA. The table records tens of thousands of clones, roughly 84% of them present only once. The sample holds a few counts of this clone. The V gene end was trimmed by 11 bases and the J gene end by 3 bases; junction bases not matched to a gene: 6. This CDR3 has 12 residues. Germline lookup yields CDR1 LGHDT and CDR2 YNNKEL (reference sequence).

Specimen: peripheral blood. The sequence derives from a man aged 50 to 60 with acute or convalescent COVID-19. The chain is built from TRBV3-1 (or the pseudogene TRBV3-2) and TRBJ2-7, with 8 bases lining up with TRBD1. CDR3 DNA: TGTGCCCCGGCCAGGGGGCTCTACGAGCAGTACTTC. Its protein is CAPARGLYEQYF.